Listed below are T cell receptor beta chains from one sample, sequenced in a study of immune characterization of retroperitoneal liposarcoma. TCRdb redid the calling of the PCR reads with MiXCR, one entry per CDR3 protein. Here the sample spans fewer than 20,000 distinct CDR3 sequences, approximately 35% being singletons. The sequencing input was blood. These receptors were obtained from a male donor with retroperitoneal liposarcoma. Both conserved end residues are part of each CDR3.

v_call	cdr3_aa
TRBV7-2	CASSLTSGGGETQFF
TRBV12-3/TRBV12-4	CASSATGTGYHEQYF
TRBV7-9	CASSFEDWGGRETQYF
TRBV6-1	CASSQGQGRGTEAFF
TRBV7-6	CASSLLVPQETQYF
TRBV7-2	CASSSPGEHQPQHF
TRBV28	CASSDGAGAPYEQYF
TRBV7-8	CASSLGVIQETQYF
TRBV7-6	CASGEGSGNQPQHF
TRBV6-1	CASSERGLTNYGYTF
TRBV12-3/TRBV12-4	CASSLRDRVANVLTF
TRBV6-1	CASSEFGRSLGSPLHF
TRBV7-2	CASNLAGAYNNKYF
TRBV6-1	CASSSTYYEQYF
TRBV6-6	CASRNAGQGPSDTQYF
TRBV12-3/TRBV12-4	CASTAAGAYEQFF
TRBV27	CASSLSPDTSSQTQYF
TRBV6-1	CASSNGPYLFF
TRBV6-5	CASSDGLVARNEQYF
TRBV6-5	CASRTDRGTSGLYEQYF
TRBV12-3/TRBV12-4	CASSLVGGQQYF
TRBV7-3	CASSLSGRADTQYF
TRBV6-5	CASSSSRGFGTDTQYF
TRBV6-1	CASSDLREQFF
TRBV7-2	CASSLRVDYGYTF
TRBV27	CASSSPTSGSQETQYF
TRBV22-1	CPGQARGEGQGKNGPQVRF
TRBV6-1	CASNPSVRPTGYTF
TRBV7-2	CASSLGQRGETQYF
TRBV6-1	CASIRDSPGNQPQHF
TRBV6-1	CAIGDSLTVSGANVLTF
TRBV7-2	CASSLKSGDLEQFF
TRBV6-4	CASSESPGGADTQYF
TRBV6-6	CASSYSGSGANVLTF
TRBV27	CASSSVAGGIDTQYF
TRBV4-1	CASSPNLQEPPLHF
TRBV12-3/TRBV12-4	CASSFKIHEQFF
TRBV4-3	CASSQDRALGTDTQYF
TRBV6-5	CASSYLTGTGTDEQYF
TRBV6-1	CASRVPYTGEQYF
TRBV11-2	CASSSLKEFGEQYF
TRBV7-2	CASSVVDYQETQVF
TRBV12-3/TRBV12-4	CASTVGGRNNEQYF
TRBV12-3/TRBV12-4	CASSPGQGGGSPLHF
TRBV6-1	CASSKRDRPADTIYF
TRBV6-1	CASTRGASNQPQHF